This TCR beta chain was identified in a study of T cell clonotyping in hematopoietic cell transplantation. Findings and limits, study-wide: Without cell sorting, CD4 versus CD8 contributions remain unresolved.

For this clone: Its antigen is unknown.

The CDR3 is made up of 14 amino acids. V lost 1 base, J lost 0 bases, and 4 bases lay in between. Germline values: CDR1 SGHVS, CDR2 FNYEAQ. Here immunoSEQ multiplex PCR was the method, and the copy in TCRdb shows in-frame clones only, minus some. The data show about 12,000 clones, about 86% seen once. The sample was PBMCs, taken 100 days after allogeneic stem cell transplant. The TCR sequence derives from a female patient between 35 and 55 years old who had an allogeneic stem cell transplant from a related donor, so T cells may come from the graft donor. Some clones in this sample may be carry-over from other donors' samples. The genes are TRBV7-6 and TRBJ1-3; D gene unclear. CDR3 sequence (DNA): TGTGCCAGCAGCTTAGTCAGCTCTGGAAACACCATATATTTT. This encodes CASSLVSSGNTIYF.